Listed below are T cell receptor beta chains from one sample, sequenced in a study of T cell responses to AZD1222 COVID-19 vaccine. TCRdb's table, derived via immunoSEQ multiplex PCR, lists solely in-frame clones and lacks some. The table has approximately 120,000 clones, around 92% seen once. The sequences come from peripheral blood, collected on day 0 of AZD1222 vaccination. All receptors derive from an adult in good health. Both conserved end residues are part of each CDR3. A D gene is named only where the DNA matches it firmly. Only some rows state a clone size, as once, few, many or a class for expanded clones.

cdr3_nt: TGTGCCAGCAGCTCTTTGCGGGGACTTGGTTCACCCCTCCACTTT; cdr3_aa: CASSSLRGLGSPLHF; clone_size: -; d_call: -; v_call: TRBV5-5; j_call: TRBJ1-6
cdr3_nt: TGTGCCTGGAGCCTCGCTAGCGGGAGGGGAAATGAGCAGTTCTTC; cdr3_aa: CAWSLASGRGNEQFF; clone_size: -; d_call: TRBD2; v_call: TRBV30; j_call: TRBJ2-1
cdr3_nt: TGTGCCAGCAGTTTTACAGGGGCCATGGAGACCCAGTACTTC; cdr3_aa: CASSFTGAMETQYF; clone_size: -; d_call: TRBD1; v_call: TRBV27; j_call: TRBJ2-5
cdr3_nt: TGTGCCAGCAGCCAACTAGCGGGAGGGGGGCGTGAGCAGTTCTTC; cdr3_aa: CASSQLAGGGREQFF; clone_size: once; d_call: TRBD2; v_call: TRBV3-1/TRBV3-2; j_call: TRBJ2-1
cdr3_nt: TGTGCCAGCAGCTGGGGCATCACTGAAGCTTTCTTT; cdr3_aa: CASSWGITEAFF; clone_size: once; d_call: -; v_call: TRBV5-6; j_call: TRBJ1-1
cdr3_nt: TGTGCCAGCAGCGAACGGGGGGGCCTAACAGATACGCAGTATTTT; cdr3_aa: CASSERGGLTDTQYF; clone_size: -; d_call: TRBD2; v_call: TRBV7-9; j_call: TRBJ2-3
cdr3_nt: TGTGCCAGCAGTGAAGGGGGCTATGGCTACACCTTC; cdr3_aa: CASSEGGYGYTF; clone_size: -; d_call: -; v_call: TRBV2; j_call: TRBJ1-2
cdr3_nt: TGCGCCAGCAGCCCCGGGCGGGGACAGGGAAGCACCGGGGAGCTGTTTTTT; cdr3_aa: CASSPGRGQGSTGELFF; clone_size: -; d_call: TRBD1; v_call: TRBV5-1; j_call: TRBJ2-2
cdr3_nt: TGTGCCAGGACAATCCGGAGGCGACAGGGGGAAGGAGCTAATGAAAAACTGTTTTTT; cdr3_aa: CARTIRRRQGEGANEKLFF; clone_size: once; d_call: TRBD1; v_call: TRBV19; j_call: TRBJ1-4
cdr3_nt: TGTGCCACCCTAAACACGACAGGGAATTCAAGCTTC; cdr3_aa: CATLNTTGNSSF; clone_size: -; d_call: TRBD1; v_call: TRBV24-1; j_call: TRBJ1-2
cdr3_nt: TGTGCCAGCAGCTACTCGGACGGTAATCAGCCCCAGCATTTT; cdr3_aa: CASSYSDGNQPQHF; clone_size: -; d_call: -; v_call: TRBV7-9; j_call: TRBJ1-5
cdr3_nt: TGTGCCAGTAGTCCCGGGGGGCCAGGGGAAGGGACCCAGTACTTC; cdr3_aa: CASSPGGPGEGTQYF; clone_size: once; d_call: -; v_call: TRBV19; j_call: TRBJ2-5
cdr3_nt: TGTGCCAGTCGTGGGTGGGGAAGGGACTTATCCTACGAGCAGTACTTC; cdr3_aa: CASRGWGRDLSYEQYF; clone_size: few; d_call: -; v_call: TRBV27; j_call: TRBJ2-7
cdr3_nt: TGTGCCAGCTCACAACATCCTAGGGACACTGAAGCTTTCTTT; cdr3_aa: CASSQHPRDTEAFF; clone_size: once; d_call: -; v_call: TRBV18; j_call: TRBJ1-1
cdr3_nt: TGTGCCAGCAGCCCAAGCCGGGGTAGCGGGAGCACAGATACGCAGTATTTT; cdr3_aa: CASSPSRGSGSTDTQYF; clone_size: -; d_call: TRBD2; v_call: TRBV7-9; j_call: TRBJ2-3
cdr3_nt: TGTGCCAGCAGCTTAGAAAAGGGCAGCGAGCAGTACTTC; cdr3_aa: CASSLEKGSEQYF; clone_size: -; d_call: -; v_call: TRBV11-2; j_call: TRBJ2-7
cdr3_nt: TGCAGCGTTGAGACACTAGCGGGAGGATCCTACGAGCAGTACTTC; cdr3_aa: CSVETLAGGSYEQYF; clone_size: -; d_call: TRBD2; v_call: TRBV29-1; j_call: TRBJ2-7
cdr3_nt: TGTGCCAGCGACAGGGGGGAGAGCTCTGGAAACACCATATATTTT; cdr3_aa: CASDRGESSGNTIYF; clone_size: -; d_call: TRBD1; v_call: TRBV19; j_call: TRBJ1-3
cdr3_nt: TGTGCCAGCAGTTCTAACCCGATCGACAGGGGACAGTACTTC; cdr3_aa: CASSSNPIDRGQYF; clone_size: -; d_call: TRBD1; v_call: TRBV27; j_call: TRBJ2-7